The T cell receptor (beta chain) under discussion was sequenced for a study of neurological immune-mediated disorders. As for the cDNA, it was generated by 5'RACE with 10-nucleotide random UMIs. The authors obtained over 200 million TCR-beta sequences from 15-18 subjects per sequencing run. TCRdb fed the 5' RACE reads into MiXCR, producing one record per CDR3 protein. The sample has about 87,000 distinct CDR3 sequences, 3% to 4.5% seen once; the top ten hold roughly 2.9%. Unsorted libraries were prepared from 2 million PBMCs that had been stored at -80 C. The length of the CDR3 is 15 residues. V was trimmed by 0 bases and J by 0 bases, leaving 6 bases between them. This clonotype was counted at least ten times.

The TCR originated in a woman aged 45-60 years with multiple sclerosis. The genes are TRBV12-3 or TRBV12-4 and TRBJ1-3; D remains unclear. The sample taken for sequencing was PBMCs. The chain's CDR3 is CASSLASGSGNTIYF. CDR3 DNA sequence: TGTGCCAGCAGTTTAGCATCGGGCTCTGGAAACACCATATATTTT.